The T cell receptor (beta chain) under discussion was sequenced for a study of shared clonotypes between healthy human individuals. The protocol was immunoSEQ multiplex PCR, while the TCRdb copy is restricted to in-frame clones and leaves out a portion. The repertoire includes about 1.1 million clones, 78% of them detected once, and roughly 0.61% sits in the top ten. This clone has a single count. What was sequenced was memory CD4+ T cells from PBMCs. The subset here: CD45RA-negative fraction. The sequence was collected from a man aged 18 to 29 in good health. Some clones in this sample may be carry-over from other donors' samples.

The CDR3 reads CASRQPGQGPGYTF. CDR3 nucleotide sequence: TGTGCCAGCCGACAACCGGGACAGGGGCCTGGCTACACCTTC. The V and J genes are TRBV27 and TRBJ1-2, with 10 nucleotides matching TRBD1. J lost 7 bases, V lost 8 bases, and 10 bases had no gene match. CDR3 length equals 14 residues. Germline-derived CDR1 and CDR2 are MNHEY and SMNVEV (reference sequence).